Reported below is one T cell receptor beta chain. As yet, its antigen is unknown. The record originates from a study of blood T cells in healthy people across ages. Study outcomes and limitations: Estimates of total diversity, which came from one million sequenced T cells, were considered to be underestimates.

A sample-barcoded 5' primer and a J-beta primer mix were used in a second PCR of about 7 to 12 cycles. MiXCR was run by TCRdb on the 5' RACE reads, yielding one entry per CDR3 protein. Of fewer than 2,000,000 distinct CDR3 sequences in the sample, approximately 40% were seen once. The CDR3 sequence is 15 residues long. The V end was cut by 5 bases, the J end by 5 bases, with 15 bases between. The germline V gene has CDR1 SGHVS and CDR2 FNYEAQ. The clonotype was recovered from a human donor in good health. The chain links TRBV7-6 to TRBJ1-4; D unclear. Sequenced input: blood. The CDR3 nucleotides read TGTGCCAGCAGCACATCAGAGATGTTAAATGAAAAACTGTTTTTT. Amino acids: CASSTSEMLNEKLFF.